One sample yielded the 30 T cell receptor beta chains listed below, sequenced in a study of T-cell reconstitution after alpha-beta-depleted transplantation in children. Unique molecular identifiers were incorporated during preparation of the TCRbeta library. Via MiXCR, TCRdb re-called the PCR reads, giving one row per CDR3 protein. Of a few hundred thousand distinct CDR3 sequences listed, 20% to 30% are singletons. Here the sequenced sample was PBMCs, taken before TCRalphabeta/CD19-depleted stem cell transplant. All receptors come from a boy under two years old with Wiskott-Aldrich syndrome, due to receive a stem cell transplant.

This clonotype came up a few times. The chain employs TRBV5-1 and TRBJ1-1; tentatively, D is TRBD1 (6 bases). Deletions cut 3 bases from V and 1 base from J, with 10 bases between. The CDR3 sequence is 14 residues long. Germline assignment: CDR1 SGHRS and CDR2 YFSETQ. The CDR3 region is CASSSGTSNTEAFF. In DNA form, the CDR3 reads TGCGCCAGCAGCTCCGGGACATCGAACACTGAAGCTTTCTTT.

This clonotype was picked up many times. The V and J genes are TRBV10-3 and TRBJ2-2, with TRBD2 as a possible D gene (5 bases). CDR1 is ENHRY, CDR2 SYGVKD, per germline. Trimming took 4 bases from V and 3 from J, leaving 15 bases between them. The CDR3 extends over 16 amino acids. In nucleotides, the CDR3 is TGTGCCATCAGTGTTGCTGGCGGGCCCCACACCGGGGAGCTGTTTTTT. It encodes CAISVAGGPHTGELFF.

This clonotype was counted between two and nine times. This sequence joins TRBV7-2 and TRBJ2-1, with 7 bases that match TRBD2. Germline V CDR1 and CDR2: SGHTA, FQGNSA. After removal of 1 base from V and 4 bases from J, the junction contained 7 bases not matched to a gene. The CDR3 covers 16 residues. CDR3 sequence reads: CASSLVSTSAYNEQFF. The CDR3 DNA reads TGTGCCAGCAGCTTAGTTAGTACTAGCGCGTACAATGAGCAGTTCTTC.

The J gene is TRBJ1-1, the V gene TRBV15; the D gene is possibly TRBD1 (5 bases). V lost 4 bases to trimming and J lost 4 bases, with 7 bases between them. Germline CDR1 and CDR2: LNHNV and YYDKDF (reference sequence). The CDR3 has 12 residues. The CDR3 DNA is TGTGCCACCAGCATTAGGGGCACTGAAGCTTTCTTT. Amino acid sequence: CATSIRGTEAFF.

In this sample, this clonotype turned up a few times. The chain has TRBV12-3 or TRBV12-4 and TRBJ2-7; maybe TRBD1 (6 bases). Trimming stripped 2 bases from V and 5 bases from J, with 16 bases between. The CDR3 covers 15 residues. The CDR3 reads CASSLRGGRGDEQYF. The DNA of the CDR3 is TGTGCCAGCAGTTTAAGGGGTGGCAGGGGCGACGAGCAGTACTTC.

This clonotype has more than one count but fewer than ten. This chain uses TRBV5-6 with TRBJ2-1; 11 positions agree with TRBD2. The CDR3 contains 16 residues. Germline V CDR1 and CDR2: SGHDT, YYEEEE. V lost 4 bases, J lost 9 bases, and 12 bases stayed unmatched. Here the CDR3 reads CASSLGRLAGRREQFF. In DNA, the CDR3 is TGTGCCAGCAGCCTCGGAAGACTAGCGGGAAGACGTGAGCAGTTCTTC.

The gene calls are TRBV20-1 and TRBJ1-1, with TRBD1 identical over 10 bases. V was clipped by 3 bases and J by 9 bases; unmatched bases: 4. Germline V CDR1 and CDR2: DFQATT, SNEGSKA (reference sequence). The CDR3 is 12 residues long. DNA of the CDR3: TGCAGTGCTAGGGGGGGACAGGGGAAAGCTTTCTTT. It is translated as CSARGGQGKAFF.

J is TRBJ2-7 and V is TRBV19; no reliable D call. CDR3 length: 16 amino acids. Per germline, CDR1 LNHDA and CDR2 SQIVND (reference sequence). V was pared by 5 bases and J by 2 bases, with 19 bases between. DNA of the CDR3: TGTGCCAGTAGTGGGCGCCGGACGTATTCTCCCTACGAGCAGTACTTC. Amino acids: CASSGRRTYSPYEQYF.

J is TRBJ2-7 and V is TRBV6-2 or TRBV6-3, with 9 positions matching TRBD2. V shed 2 bases, J shed 0 bases, and the junction held 5 bases outside the gene matches. This CDR3 region has 16 residues. Germline V CDR1 and CDR2: MNHEY, SVGEGT. The CDR3 nucleotides read TGTGCCAGCAGTTACGCGACTAGCGGCCCCTCCTACGAGCAGTACTTC. This codes for CASSYATSGPSYEQYF.

This clonotype appeared a few times. V and J are TRBV12-3 or TRBV12-4 and TRBJ2-7, with D perhaps TRBD2 (6 bases). This CDR3 spans 15 amino acids. V dropped 3 bases and J dropped 3 bases, with 15 bases sitting between them. CDR3 DNA: TGTGCCAGCAGTTTTAGGAGGAGGGTAGACTACGAGCAGTACTTC. Translating it yields CASSFRRRVDYEQYF.

This clonotype was recorded at least ten times. The gene calls are TRBV20-1 and TRBJ1-1; D unclear. V lost 0 bases to trimming and J lost 3 bases, with 8 bases between them. The germline CDR1 and CDR2 sequences are DFQATT and SNEGSKA (reference sequence). This CDR3 is 13 amino acids long. This chain's CDR3 is CSARDWKDTEAFF. DNA for the CDR3: TGCAGTGCTAGAGATTGGAAGGACACTGAAGCTTTCTTT.

This clonotype was detected only a few times. The chain recombines TRBV5-8 with TRBJ2-3, with D perhaps assigned TRBD1 or TRBD2 (5 bases each). V was cut by 4 bases and J by 3 bases, with 18 bases left in between. The CDR3 totals 16 residues. The V gene's germline CDR1 is SGHTS and CDR2 YDEGEE. This chain's CDR3 is CASSPVGEMVTDTQYF. The CDR3 nucleotides read TGTGCCAGCAGCCCCGTGGGGGAGATGGTTACAGATACGCAGTATTTT.

The V and J genes are TRBV5-5 and TRBJ2-6, with a weak D call TRBD1 (6 bases). The germline V gene has CDR1 SGHKS and CDR2 YYEKEE (reference sequence). The CDR3 runs to 18 residues. V was clipped by 3 bases and J by 0 bases, with 16 bases between them. The CDR3 DNA follows: TGTGCCAGCAGCTACATCCAAGGACAGAGCTCTGGGGCCAACGTCCTGACTTTC. Translating it yields CASSYIQGQSSGANVLTF.

In its sample, this clonotype was seen a few times. The V gene is TRBV5-1, the J gene TRBJ1-2, with D perhaps TRBD1 (5 bases). With 4 bases removed from V and 2 bases from J, the gap between germline ends came to 12 bases. The CDR3 consists of 14 residues. Germline V gene sequence: CDR1 SGHRS, CDR2 YFSETQ. CDR3 bases: TGCGCCAGCAGCGATTATGACAGAAACTATGGCTACACCTTC. Amino acids: CASSDYDRNYGYTF.

The rearrangement links TRBV19 to TRBJ2-7, with 7 bases matching TRBD1. Germline loops: CDR1 LNHDA, CDR2 SQIVND (reference sequence). The CDR3 is 14 residues long. Losses at the gene ends were 6 bases for V and 1 base for J; bases not matched to a gene: 6. The CDR3 region is CASSGTARSYEQYF. In DNA, the CDR3 is TGTGCCAGTAGCGGGACAGCGCGATCCTACGAGCAGTACTTC.

V usage is TRBV20-1 and J usage is TRBJ2-2; D is uncertain. Germline assignment: CDR1 DFQATT and CDR2 SNEGSKA (reference sequence). V was cut by 4 bases and J by 6 bases, with 9 bases left in between. This CDR3 is 12 amino acids long. CDR3 residues: CSAKSLAGELFF. As DNA, the CDR3 is TGCAGTGCTAAATCCTTGGCCGGGGAGCTGTTTTTT.

The rearrangement links TRBV29-1 to TRBJ2-1; 7 bases line up with TRBD2. The length of the CDR3 is 15 residues. Germline lookup yields CDR1 SQVTM and CDR2 ANQGSEA. The J segment lost 8 bases and the V segment lost 4 bases, leaving 14 bases of the junction unmatched. CDR3 sequence reads: CSVALRLAEVDEQFF. Written as DNA, the CDR3 is TGCAGCGTTGCACTGCGTCTAGCGGAGGTGGATGAGCAGTTCTTC.

This chain links TRBV19 with TRBJ2-7; D is uncertain. Trimming took off 5 bases at V and 2 bases at J, with 10 bases between the two ends. The germline V gene encodes CDR1 LNHDA and CDR2 SQIVND (reference sequence). The CDR3 is 13 residues long. In DNA, the CDR3 is TGTGCCAGTAGTGCGGACGGCACCTACGAGCAGTACTTC. This codes for CASSADGTYEQYF.

The chain links TRBV11-2 to TRBJ1-3; tentatively, D is TRBD1 (5 bases). Trimming removed 1 base from V and 7 bases from J, with 11 bases in between. The germline V gene has CDR1 SGHAT and CDR2 FQNNGV. The CDR3 length is 14 residues. The chain's CDR3 is CASSLVRGTNTIYF. The DNA for the CDR3 is TGTGCCAGCAGCTTAGTGAGGGGAACGAACACCATATATTTT.

The sample holds one count of this clonotype. The V gene is TRBV5-1, the J gene TRBJ2-7; perhaps TRBD2 as D (5 bases). Trimming left V 0 bases short and J 4 bases short, with 14 bases between. The CDR3 loop spans 15 amino acids. CDR1 and CDR2 from the germline V gene are SGHRS and YFSETQ. The DNA of the CDR3 is TGCGCCAGCAGCTTGGCAGAGGGTTTAGGGTACGAGCAGTACTTC. Translated, it gives CASSLAEGLGYEQYF.

A note on this clonotype: At one of its ends the junction is not consistent with the germline gene, which may arise from a read error. J is TRBJ2-4 and V is TRBV7-2, with 10 bases matching TRBD2. The CDR3 is 17 amino acids. CDR1 SGHTA and CDR2 FQGNSA come from the germline V gene. CDR3 bases: TGTGCCAGCAGCTTAGGGAGCGGGAGGGCAGCCAAAAACAGTCAGTACTTC. This translates into CASSLGSGRAAKNSQYF.

This clonotype has a handful of counts. The genes are TRBV29-1 and TRBJ1-2; 9 nucleotides match TRBD1. Germline V gene sequence: CDR1 SQVTM, CDR2 ANQGSEA. The CDR3 contains 14 residues. The V gene end was trimmed by 6 bases and the J gene end by 5 bases; junction bases not matched to a gene: 10. CDR3 DNA sequence: TGCAGCGTCCTATCGGACAGGGGAGAGTATGGCTACACCTTC. Its protein product is CSVLSDRGEYGYTF. The full variable domain, rest sourced from reference TRBV29-1 and TRBJ1-2, is SAVISQKPSRDICQRGTSLTIQCQVDSQVTMMFWYRQQPGQSLTLIATANQGSEATYESGFVIDKFPISRPNLTFSTLTVSNMSPEDSSIYLCSVLSDRGEYGYTFGSGTRLTVV.

The V gene is TRBV12-3 or TRBV12-4, the J gene TRBJ1-4; D is unresolved. V was trimmed by 6 bases and J by 2 bases, leaving 10 bases between them. The CDR3 runs to 14 residues. Here the CDR3 DNA reads TGTGCCAGCAGCCCAGGAAGGACTAATGAAAAACTGTTTTTT. Residues: CASSPGRTNEKLFF.

CDR3 coding DNA: TGTGCCAGCAGTTCCAGGGAACATAGCAATCAGCCCCAGCATTTT. It is translated as CASSSREHSNQPQHF. The rearrangement links TRBV6-2 or TRBV6-3 to TRBJ1-5, with D perhaps matching TRBD1 (5 bases). The CDR3 runs 15 residues. Per germline, CDR1 MNHEY and CDR2 SVGEGT. Trimming pared 4 bases from V and 0 bases from J, leaving 10 bases between.

This clonotype was seen only a few times. V gene TRBV4-1 combines with J gene TRBJ1-2; D gene unclear. In germline, CDR1 is MGHRA, CDR2 YSYEKL. This CDR3 is 14 amino acids long. The germline V and J ends were trimmed by 1 base and 0 bases, with 6 bases remaining between them. The DNA of the CDR3 is TGCGCCAGCAGCCAAGGAAGAACTAACTATGGCTACACCTTC. Translated, it gives CASSQGRTNYGYTF.

V and J are TRBV20-1 and TRBJ2-1, with TRBD2 identical over 13 bases. The CDR3 spans 16 residues. Looked up from germline, CDR1 is DFQATT and CDR2 is SNEGSKA (reference sequence). V trimming: 6 bases; J trimming: 8 bases; junction bases outside the gene matches: 13. CDR3 protein: CSAYWTSGSLTDEQFF. The CDR3 DNA follows: TGCAGTGCCTACTGGACTAGCGGGAGCCTAACCGATGAGCAGTTCTTC.

V gene TRBV20-1 combines with J gene TRBJ2-7; 11 positions agree with TRBD2. J gave up 3 bases and V 3 bases, and 10 bases lay outside the gene matches. This CDR3 is built from 16 residues. Germline V gene sequence: CDR1 DFQATT, CDR2 SNEGSKA (reference sequence). The CDR3 loop reads CSASHTGTSGFYEQYF. The CDR3 bases are TGCAGTGCTAGTCATACCGGGACTAGCGGCTTCTACGAGCAGTACTTC.

This clonotype came up a few times. V usage is TRBV12-3 or TRBV12-4 and J usage is TRBJ1-2, with 7 bases matching TRBD1. Trimming cost V 4 bases and J 3 bases; bases outside gene matches: 2. This CDR3 has 13 amino acids. The CDR3 DNA follows: TGTGCCAGCAGTTACAGGGGAGACTATGGCTACACCTTC. The encoded protein is CASSYRGDYGYTF.

This clonotype was seen more than once but under ten times. V is TRBV29-1 and J is TRBJ2-1; D is unclear. Trimming removed 2 bases from V and 4 bases from J, with 12 bases in between. This CDR3 region has 14 residues. From germline, CDR1 is SQVTM and CDR2 ANQGSEA. The CDR3 protein is CSVELRLVYNEQFF. CDR3 coding DNA: TGCAGCGTTGAACTCCGACTGGTTTACAATGAGCAGTTCTTC.

This clonotype was observed a few times. The chain joins TRBV20-1 to TRBJ1-2, with D uncertain. Germline V gene lookup returns CDR1 DFQATT and CDR2 SNEGSKA (reference sequence). V was cut by 7 bases and J by 5 bases, with 26 bases left in between. The CDR3 consists of 16 residues. In DNA form, the CDR3 reads TGCAGTGGTAAGAGCGGGCAGGACGTACTGAAATATGGCTACACCTTC. Translated: CSGKSGQDVLKYGYTF.